This entry lists 16 T cell receptor beta chains sequenced from one sample in a study of T cell clonality in common variable immunodeficiency. Method: immunoSEQ multiplex PCR; TCRdb's copy keeps in-frame clones and lacks some. Captured here are roughly 58,000 clones, none seen once; the top ten comprise 0.65% to 1%. Sequences were obtained from peripheral blood mononuclear cells. These receptor sequences come from a person aged 18 to 70 in good health.

This clone appeared many times. The read comes to an end 3 residues before the CDR3 does, leaving the germline J gene to fill in the end. J is TRBJ1-1 and V is TRBV5-5; D is uncertain. The CDR3 length is 13 residues. Trimming removed 4 bases at V and 1 base at J, with 8 bases between. Germline values: CDR1 SGHKS, CDR2 YYEKEE (reference sequence). Partial CDR3 DNA: TGTGCCAGCAGCCCTGACACGAACACTGAA. It encodes CASSPDTNTE. The full CDR3 is CASSPDTNTEAFF.

CDR3 DNA (partial): TGTGCCAGCAGCCCCCGGTCTGGGCAGTACCAAGAGACC. Its translation: CASSPRSGQYQET. The entire CDR3 reads CASSPRSGQYQETQYF. This chain links TRBV4-2 with TRBJ2-5; D is ambiguous. Read sequence stops 3 residues before the CDR3 end, and the germline J gene provides the missing end. This CDR3 is 16 amino acids long. V was clipped by 4 bases and J by 0 bases, with 15 bases between them. The V gene's germline CDR1 is LGHNA and CDR2 YNFKEQ.

This clone was counted at least ten times. The read is 3 residues too short to cover the CDR3 end, so that end is filled in from the germline J gene. The rearrangement joins TRBV19 to TRBJ2-5; TRBD1 agrees at 8 bases. The CDR3 sequence is 14 residues long. The ends lost 4 bases at V and 3 bases at J; junction bases unmatched: 4. The germline V gene has CDR1 LNHDA and CDR2 SQIVND (reference sequence). CDR3 DNA (partial): TGTGCCAGTAGTAAGCCAGGGGGCGAAGAGACC. Its protein product is CASSKPGGEET. The full CDR3 reads CASSKPGGEETQYF.

The table lists this clone with many counts. The sequence runs out 3 residues before the end of the CDR3; the remainder is reconstructed from the germline J gene. The chain employs TRBV7-6 and TRBJ2-1; 9 nucleotides line up with TRBD1. CDR1 is SGHVS and CDR2 is FNYEAQ in the germline V gene. V dropped 1 base and J dropped 1; count of bases not matched to a gene: 2. This CDR3 is 16 amino acids long. This CDR3 reads CASSLGQGVSYNEQFF. The DNA read from the CDR3 is TGTGCCAGCAGCTTAGGACAGGGGGTATCCTACAATGAG.

This clone showed up many times. The observed sequence ends 3 residues before the CDR3 terminus, with the missing tail filled in from the germline J gene. This rearrangement joins TRBV5-6 to TRBJ2-1; 8 bases line up with TRBD2. This CDR3 has 15 amino acids. J gave up 4 bases and V 3 bases, and 6 bases lay outside the gene matches. Germline V gene data show CDR1 as SGHDT and CDR2 as YYEEEE. The sequenced part of the CDR3 DNA is TGTGCCAGCAGCTGGTTAGCGGGGCCTTACAATGAG. Its translation: CASSWLAGPYNE. The CDR3 as a whole reads CASSWLAGPYNEQFF.

This clone was seen at least ten times. The read ends 3 residues shy of where the CDR3 ends; the end is completed using the germline J gene. The chain employs TRBV20-1 and TRBJ2-3; 14 bases are a match to TRBD2. The ends lost 0 bases at V and 6 bases at J; junction bases unmatched: 2. CDR1 is DFQATT, CDR2 SNEGSKA, per germline (reference sequence). The length of the CDR3 is 15 residues. The DNA read from the CDR3 is TGCAGTGCTAGAGATAGGACTAGCGGGGGGGATACG. Protein sequence: CSARDRTSGGDT. The entire CDR3 sequence reads CSARDRTSGGDTQYF.

With regard to this clone: The CDR3 end lies 3 residues beyond the end of the read and is filled in from the germline J gene. This chain joins TRBV10-3 and TRBJ2-7; 9 nucleotides line up with TRBD1. Germline trimming cut 2 bases from V and 1 base from J; bases unmatched to any gene: 3. CDR1 is ENHRY, CDR2 SYGVKD, per germline. The CDR3 has 15 amino acids. The sequenced CDR3 bases are TGTGCCATCAGTGAGCTGGACAGGGGATCCTACGAG. Its translation is CAISELDRGSYE. The whole CDR3 is CAISELDRGSYEQYF.

In this sample, this clone turned up many times. The sequenced fragment ends 3 residues before the CDR3 boundary, so the rest is inferred from the germline J gene. The chain joins TRBV19 to TRBJ1-5; tentative D call: TRBD1 (6 bases). V was trimmed by 4 bases and J by 4 bases, leaving 14 bases between them. This CDR3 contains 15 residues. Germline V gene sequence: CDR1 LNHDA, CDR2 SQIVND (reference sequence). CDR3 sequence reads: CASSTLGGPNQPQHF. CDR3 DNA, as far as it was read: TGTGCCAGTAGTACCTTGGGGGGGCCGAATCAGCCC.

This clone was seen repeatedly, ten times or more. The read stops 3 residues short of the end of the CDR3; the missing end is completed from the germline J gene. The chain uses TRBV20-1 and TRBJ2-3; tentative D call: TRBD1 (6 bases). CDR1 DFQATT and CDR2 SNEGSKA come from the germline V gene (reference sequence). CDR3 length: 12 amino acids. V was cut by 5 bases and J by 1 base, with 7 bases left in between. The sequenced part of the CDR3 DNA is TGCAGTGCTCGACAGGGCACAGATACG. Translating it yields CSARQGTDT. From start to end, the CDR3 is CSARQGTDTQYF.

This clone was recorded at least ten times. The observed sequence ends 3 residues before the CDR3 terminus, with the missing tail filled in from the germline J gene. The V gene is TRBV6-2 or TRBV6-3, the J gene TRBJ1-1, with TRBD1 as a possible D gene (5 bases). Germline assignment: CDR1 MNHEY and CDR2 SVGEGT. The CDR3 sequence is 15 residues long. V shed 0 bases and J shed 4 bases, with 12 bases lying between them. Incomplete CDR3 DNA: TGTGCCAGCAGTTACTCGGCCAGGGTGGGCACTGAA. This translates into CASSYSARVGTE. The CDR3, in full, reads CASSYSARVGTEAFF.

As regards this clone: Compared with germline, one end of the junction differs, possibly owing to a read error. The CDR3 end is not reached by the read, which stops 3 residues before it; the germline J gene fills it in. The same CDR3 also results from other DNA sequences found in this sample. This rearrangement joins TRBV18 to TRBJ1-3; 7 bases are a match to TRBD1. The length of the CDR3 is 16 residues. From germline, CDR1 is KGHSH and CDR2 LQKENI. Here the CDR3 reads CASSLSDRDSGNTIYF. CDR3 DNA (partial): TGTGCCAGCTCACTAAGCGACAGGGACTCTGGAAACACT.

There are a few counts of this clone. The DNA ends 3 residues before the CDR3 does, and the rest of the CDR3 is filled in from the germline J gene. This rearrangement joins TRBV25-1 to TRBJ1-2; D is perhaps TRBD1 (5 bases). The CDR3 loop spans 14 amino acids. Trimming removed 8 bases at V and 4 bases at J, with 17 bases between. Germline V gene lookup returns CDR1 MGHDK and CDR2 SYGVNS. CDR3 DNA (partial): TGTGCCAGCTCCCGGGGGTCCCTGGCCTATGGC. Protein: CASSRGSLAYG. The CDR3, in full, reads CASSRGSLAYGYTF.

CDR3 sequence: CASSEVGRGSGANVLFF. The CDR3 bases that were read are TGTGCCAGCAGTGAAGTGGGACGGGGGTCTGGGGCCAACGTG. The chain links TRBV6-1 to TRBJ2-2, with D maybe TRBD2 (6 bases). Sequencing ends 3 residues short of the CDR3 end; the germline J gene provides the rest. This CDR3 has 17 amino acids. Germline values: CDR1 MNHNS, CDR2 SASEGT.

About this clone: The missing CDR3 end, 3 residues past where the read stops, is filled in from the germline J gene. The gene calls are TRBV7-6 and TRBJ1-2; D is perhaps TRBD1 (5 bases). CDR1 is SGHVS, CDR2 FNYEAQ, per germline. The length of the CDR3 is 14 residues. The CDR3 bases that were read are TGTGCCAGCAGCTTAGAGGCCAGCCCCAGGGAC. Translation: CASSLEASPRD. Given in full, the CDR3 is CASSLEASPRDYTF.

At least ten counts were recorded for this clone. The CDR3 end is not reached by the read, which stops 3 residues before it; the germline J gene fills it in. The chain recombines TRBV2 with TRBJ2-1, with 7 bases fitting TRBD1. CDR1 SNHLY and CDR2 FYNNEI come from the germline V gene. The length of the CDR3 is 15 residues. Germline trimming cut 6 bases from V and 4 bases from J; bases unmatched to any gene: 9. Incomplete CDR3 DNA: TGTGCCAGCAGGACCACCGGGACAGAGTACAATGAG. Residues: CASRTTGTEYNE. The whole CDR3 protein reads CASRTTGTEYNEQFF.

Details on this clone: The read falls 3 residues short of the CDR3 end, and the missing part is taken from the germline J gene. The V gene is TRBV30, the J gene TRBJ1-2; possible D gene TRBD1, 5 bases. Germline V gene lookup returns CDR1 GTSNPN and CDR2 SVGIG (reference sequence). The CDR3 length is 17 residues. CDR3 protein: CAWSALGTSGATDTYTF. The part of the CDR3 DNA that was read is TGTGCCTGGAGTGCACTTGGGACTAGCGGAGCAACAGATACG.